This T cell receptor (beta chain) was profiled in a study of blood T cell repertoires in COVID-19. Looking at the study overall: Sites across the United States, Italy and Spain contributed samples from acute and convalescent COVID-19.

V lost 5 bases and J lost 3; bases outside the gene matches: 8. The germline V gene has CDR1 SEHNR and CDR2 FQNEAQ (reference sequence). The CDR3 runs to 15 residues. How the authors handled the data: Nucleated cell number was recorded as an estimate derived from reference gene primer amplification. Assay used: immunoSEQ multiplex PCR; TCRdb lists only in-frame clones, some missing. Clonal size and the V and J genes are those of that table, whereas D and trimming came from the DNA. The sample has some 330,000 clones; roughly 90% are singletons. This receptor was identified in a woman between 45 and 65 years old with active or convalescent COVID-19. Sequenced material: peripheral blood. The chain joins TRBV7-9 to TRBJ2-7; 9 positions match TRBD1. DNA of the CDR3: TGTGCCAGCAGCACACCCCGGGACAGGGTCTACGAGCAGTACTTC. Protein product: CASSTPRDRVYEQYF.